The clone carrying this T cell receptor beta chain was counted a single time. The antigen remains undetermined. The data were obtained in a study of Ad26.COV2.S vaccination and SARS-CoV-2 variants. Study results and caveats: Vaccinated and placebo-treated recipients had similar non-spike TCR breadth.

Treatment in this sample: 15 to 20 received Ad26.COV2.S at low or high dose, single or two shots; about 5 received placebo; per-sample allocation not given. The study sampled participants on day 63 after the first vaccine or placebo injection. What was given as vaccine was an Ad26 vector encoding Wuhan-strain SARS-CoV-2 spike. CDR3 length: 15 residues. V dropped 0 bases and J dropped 3 bases, with 8 bases sitting between them. Germline CDR1 and CDR2: LGHNA and YNFKEQ. Profiling relied on immunoSEQ multiplex PCR, and the TCRdb table lists in-frame clones only, not all of them. The table records fewer than 400,000 clones, about 89% of them present only once.

Here the sequenced sample was peripheral blood, taken in a trial of Ad26.COV2.S vaccine versus placebo. The rearrangement links TRBV4-2 to TRBJ1-4; D possibly corresponds to TRBD1 (5 bases). The TCR originated in a person between 18 and 65 years old who received the Ad26.COV2.S COVID-19 vaccine or a placebo. CDR3 region: CASSQEYRSNEKLFF. DNA for the CDR3: TGTGCCAGCAGCCAAGAGTACAGGTCTAATGAAAAACTGTTTTTT.